A selection of T cell receptor beta chains follows, all from one sample in a study of early T cells in non-severe SARS-CoV-2 infection. TCRdb recomputed calls from the 5' RACE reads with MiXCR, one row per CDR3 protein. This table has 30,000 to 45,000 distinct CDR3 sequences, around 4.1% appearing once. Sample: whole blood. These receptors were taken from an adult who was a healthcare worker with PCR-confirmed SARS-CoV-2 infection or an uninfected control (not recorded which). Both conserved end residues are part of each CDR3.

V gene,J gene,CDR3 protein
TRBV29-1,TRBJ2-3,CSVEGRKDTQYF
TRBV29-1,TRBJ2-1,CSVEGIAGIAEQFF
TRBV5-6,TRBJ2-3,CASSLSRAITDTQYF
TRBV5-1,TRBJ2-2,CASSLAVGGTGELFF
TRBV5-1,TRBJ1-4,CASSLLAGRTTNEKLFF
TRBV24-1,TRBJ1-1,CATRDRGAGTEAFF
TRBV5-1,TRBJ1-6,CASSLNRDPYSPLHF
TRBV10-3,TRBJ2-1,CAISESRAGGQNEQFF
TRBV20-1,TRBJ2-7,CSARDEQGATYEQYF
TRBV9,TRBJ2-2,CASSDDGGHGTGELFF
TRBV7-7,TRBJ2-3,CASSRTGGVADTQYF
TRBV5-1,TRBJ2-7,CASSLGPGPYEQYF
TRBV6-6,TRBJ2-6,CASSNPGQRAGANVLTF
TRBV9,TRBJ2-1,CASSVGPSGGANEQFF
TRBV12-3/TRBV12-4,TRBJ2-2,CASSSAGGGTGELFF
TRBV6-5,TRBJ2-5,CASSRFGQGEETQYF
TRBV5-5,TRBJ2-5,CASSPGEGLKTQYF
TRBV14,TRBJ2-3,CASSAVGADTQYF
TRBV20-1,TRBJ2-6,CSARDGGSGANVLTF
TRBV30,TRBJ2-1,CAWDRNGGGNEQFF
TRBV6-5,TRBJ1-4,CASSYRQSFSGEKLFF
TRBV6-6,TRBJ2-7,CASSYPTGTGPYEQYF
TRBV29-1,TRBJ2-5,CSGRAGQETQYF
TRBV7-2,TRBJ2-3,CASSLMAGPTDTQYF
TRBV7-9,TRBJ2-7,CASSLAQSYEQYF
TRBV6-5,TRBJ2-7,CASSSPSAGGPHEQYF
TRBV7-2,TRBJ2-3,CASGLGLAWDTDTQYF
TRBV29-1,TRBJ2-2,CSVAALGRELFF
TRBV7-2,TRBJ2-7,CASSLWTGNYEQYF
TRBV18,TRBJ2-7,CASSGPIPYEQYF
TRBV19,TRBJ2-1,CASSTPPGLAGPAYNEQFF
TRBV7-2,TRBJ2-2,CASSRTGDNTGELFF
TRBV5-1,TRBJ2-1,CASSEQGPYNEQFF
TRBV10-3,TRBJ1-4,CAISEQGVPNEKLFF
TRBV20-1,TRBJ2-3,CSARDYRDSSTDTQYF
TRBV4-1,TRBJ2-5,CASSHLGGETQYF
TRBV15,TRBJ2-5,CATSRVLGDQETQYF
TRBV7-9,TRBJ2-7,CASSHSYEQYF
TRBV11-2,TRBJ2-1,CASSLPRLAGRYEQFF
TRBV19,TRBJ2-1,CASSILQGSYNEQFF
TRBV10-3,TRBJ2-7,CAISVGETSSYEQYF